These 20 T cell receptor beta chains came from one sample sequenced in a study of shared clonotypes between healthy human individuals. The data were produced by immunoSEQ multiplex PCR, yet TCRdb's version contains in-frame clones alone and is incomplete. This table holds about 2.3 million clones, just over 90% found once. The material sequenced was naive CD4+ T cells from PBMCs. Subset described: CD45RA+ positively selected. These receptors originate from a man younger than 35 in good health. Some clones in this sample may be carry-over from other donors' samples.

The chain is built from TRBV5-1 and TRBJ2-5; TRBD2 agrees at 10 bases. The CDR3 length is 17 residues. V shed 4 bases and J 5 bases; nucleotides not matched to a gene: 14. Germline CDR1 SGHRS, CDR2 YFSETQ. CDR3 residues: CASSPPSSGRMGETQYF. In DNA, the CDR3 is TGCGCCAGCAGCCCACCCTCTAGCGGGAGAATGGGGGAGACCCAGTACTTC.

J is TRBJ1-2 and V is TRBV7-9; D unresolved. The CDR3 is made up of 15 amino acids. Germline V gene data show CDR1 as SEHNR and CDR2 as FQNEAQ (reference sequence). V gave up 3 bases and J gave up 3 bases, with 14 bases separating them. CDR3 sequence (DNA): TGTGCCAGCAGCTTGGATCCAGAGGAGCACTATGGCTACACCTTC. Encoded protein: CASSLDPEEHYGYTF.

The chain recombines TRBV20-1 with TRBJ2-5; D uncertain. There are 11 residues in the CDR3. V was trimmed by 6 bases and J by 4 bases, leaving 9 bases between them. Germline V gene data show CDR1 as DFQATT and CDR2 as SNEGSKA (reference sequence). As DNA, the CDR3 is TGCAGTGCCCTCACCGTAGAGACCCAGTACTTC. Translating gives CSALTVETQYF.

The CDR3 reads CASSPGGPVYDGYTF. CDR3 bases: TGTGCCAGTAGTCCCGGGGGGCCAGTCTACGATGGCTACACCTTC. The V call is TRBV19, the J call TRBJ1-2; the D gene is possibly TRBD1 (6 bases). CDR1 and CDR2 from the germline V gene are LNHDA and SQIVND (reference sequence). The CDR3 extends over 15 amino acids. V lost 5 bases to trimming and J lost 6 bases, with 19 bases between them.

The genes are TRBV5-4 and TRBJ2-2; tentatively, D is TRBD1 (5 bases). Germline CDR1 is SGHNT and CDR2 is YYREEE (reference sequence). This CDR3 is 14 amino acids long. Between the trimmed V and J ends, which lost 9 bases and 0 bases, there was a span of 12 bases. The CDR3 sequence is CATKDISNTGELFF. The CDR3 DNA is TGTGCCACTAAGGACATCTCGAACACCGGGGAGCTGTTTTTT. The whole variable domain, remainder taken from reference TRBV5-4 and TRBJ2-2, is ETGVTQSPTHLIKTRGQQVTLRCSSQSGHNTVSWYQQALGQGPQFIFQYYREEENGRGNFPPRFSGLQFPNYSSELNVNALELDDSALYLCATKDISNTGELFFGEGSRLTVL.

The gene calls are TRBV7-9 and TRBJ2-7; maybe TRBD1 (6 bases). The CDR3 runs to 13 residues. CDR1 is SEHNR, CDR2 FQNEAQ, per germline (reference sequence). The ends were cut back, 4 bases at V and 4 bases at J, with 11 bases in the middle. The CDR3 region is CASSSDSVYEQYF. In DNA, the CDR3 is TGTGCCAGCAGCTCGGACAGCGTTTACGAGCAGTACTTC.

As regards this clone: This CDR3 is also generated by other DNA sequences in the sample. The chain joins TRBV5-1 to TRBJ2-5; D gene uncertain. This CDR3 has 15 residues. The ends were cut back, 0 bases at V and 1 base at J, with 10 bases in the middle. Germline CDR1 and CDR2: SGHRS and YFSETQ. The CDR3 region has the DNA TGCGCCAGCAGCTTGGAGGGCCCTTTCCAAGAGACCCAGTACTTC. Translating gives CASSLEGPFQETQYF.

The chain combines TRBV7-9 with TRBJ1-3, with TRBD1 identical over 7 bases. Per the germline V gene, CDR1 is SEHNR and CDR2 is FQNEAQ (reference sequence). The CDR3 totals 15 residues. Losses at the gene ends were 5 bases for V and 4 bases for J; bases not matched to a gene: 8. CDR3 nucleotides: TGTGCCAGCAGCCGCAAACCGGACAGGGGAAACACCATATATTTT. Translation: CASSRKPDRGNTIYF.

CDR3 amino acids: CASRTDRNYGYTF. The CDR3 region has the DNA TGTGCCAGCAGAACGGACAGGAACTATGGCTACACCTTC. The J gene is TRBJ1-2, the V gene TRBV7-2; 7 bases align to TRBD1. The CDR3 consists of 13 residues. Losses at the gene ends were 6 bases for V and 2 bases for J; bases not matched to a gene: 3. In germline, CDR1 is SGHTA, CDR2 FQGNSA.

The chain joins TRBV9 to TRBJ2-2; D is perhaps TRBD1 (5 bases). CDR1 and CDR2 (germline): SGDLS, YYNGEE. The CDR3 length is 13 residues. Trimming took 4 bases from V and 4 from J, leaving 8 bases between them. CDR3 coding DNA: TGTGCCAGCAGCCCAGGGCCCACCGGGGAGCTGTTTTTT. It yields the protein CASSPGPTGELFF.

Here the CDR3 reads CASSLGPNEKLFF. CDR3 nucleotide sequence: TGCGCCAGCAGTCTTGGACCAAATGAAAAACTGTTTTTT. This chain uses TRBV4-1 with TRBJ1-4; D remains unclear. The CDR3 is 13 residues long. The germline V gene encodes CDR1 MGHRA and CDR2 YSYEKL. Trimming left V 6 bases short and J 5 bases short, with 10 bases between.

The count of this clone is one. J is TRBJ1-4 and V is TRBV29-1; TRBD1 might be the D (5 bases). Trimming cost V 7 bases and J 4 bases, with 10 bases left between them. Per the germline V gene, CDR1 is SQVTM and CDR2 is ANQGSEA. The CDR3 has 12 amino acids. The CDR3 sequence is CSGAGSNEKLFF. The CDR3 nucleotides read TGCAGCGGGGCAGGGAGTAATGAAAAACTGTTTTTT.

The V and J genes are TRBV5-1 and TRBJ2-7; TRBD2 matches at 13 bases. Germline CDR1 is SGHRS and CDR2 is YFSETQ. Trimming cost V 4 bases and J 3 bases; bases outside gene matches: 7. The CDR3 extends over 16 amino acids. The CDR3 DNA follows: TGCGCCAGCAGCCCGGGGACTAGCGGGACCGACTACGAGCAGTACTTC. This translates into CASSPGTSGTDYEQYF.

V and J are TRBV6-1 and TRBJ1-2; no reliable D call. The CDR3 covers 12 residues. The germline CDR1 and CDR2 sequences are MNHNS and SASEGT. Trimming stripped 6 bases from V and 6 bases from J, with 11 bases between. The CDR3 DNA follows: TGTGCCAGCAGGAAGAACGAGGATGGCTACACCTTC. Its protein product is CASRKNEDGYTF.

The rearrangement links TRBV5-8 to TRBJ2-3; TRBD2 matches at 8 bases. The CDR3 has 19 residues. CDR1 is SGHTS, CDR2 YDEGEE, per germline. J gave up 0 bases and V 6 bases, and 18 bases lay outside the gene matches. DNA for the CDR3: TGTGCCAGCAACGCGGCCGGGACTAGAACTAAATCTAGCACAGATACGCAGTATTTT. Encoded protein: CASNAAGTRTKSSTDTQYF.

In this sample, this clone turned up a few times. This chain connects TRBV2 to TRBJ1-5; TRBD1 agrees at 7 bases. Trimming cost V 1 base and J 16 bases; bases outside gene matches: 13. The V gene's germline CDR1 is SNHLY and CDR2 FYNNEI. The CDR3 covers 14 residues. The CDR3 nucleotides read TGTGCCAGCAGTGAAGAAGTCCCTGGGACAGCAACCCATTTT. Translation gives CASSEEVPGTATHF.

V usage is TRBV6-5 and J usage is TRBJ2-7; D is perhaps TRBD1 (6 bases). Germline V gene data show CDR1 as MNHEY and CDR2 as SVGAGI. The CDR3 length is 15 residues. V was cut by 4 bases and J by 3 bases, with 16 bases left in between. For the CDR3, the DNA is TGTGCCAGCAGTTCCGCCAGGGGCGGAAACTACGAGCAGTACTTC. Its translation is CASSSARGGNYEQYF.

The chain has TRBV2 and TRBJ1-2, with D unresolved. Germline CDR1 is SNHLY and CDR2 is FYNNEI. This CDR3 comprises 14 residues. V lost 6 bases and J lost 5, with 16 bases in between. For the CDR3, the DNA is TGTGCCAGCAGAGTCATCGGGAGAGGATATGGCTACACCTTC. Amino acid sequence: CASRVIGRGYGYTF.

V usage is TRBV9 and J usage is TRBJ1-2; 8 positions match TRBD1. This CDR3 is 14 amino acids long. The junction had 6 bases not matched to a gene; V was cut back by 4 bases and J by 4 bases. Germline CDR1 and CDR2: SGDLS and YYNGEE. The CDR3 nucleotides read TGTGCCAGCAGCAGAACCGGGACAGGCTATGGCTACACCTTC. Residues: CASSRTGTGYGYTF.

V usage is TRBV7-2 and J usage is TRBJ2-7, with TRBD2 matching 7 bases. Germline CDR1 SGHTA, CDR2 FQGNSA. Germline trimming cut 5 bases from V and 2 bases from J; bases unmatched to any gene: 9. The CDR3 is 15 residues long. The CDR3 region is CASSRTGTITYEQYF. CDR3 nucleotide sequence: TGTGCCAGCAGCAGGACCGGGACTATAACCTACGAGCAGTACTTC.